These 22 T cell receptor beta chains originate from one sample sequenced in a study of blood T cell repertoires in COVID-19. The data were produced by immunoSEQ multiplex PCR, yet TCRdb's version contains in-frame clones alone and is incomplete. The sample includes about 210,000 clones, 80% to 85% of them seen just once. Sequenced input: PBMCs or T cells enriched from blood (not recorded which). The receptors stem from a woman in her fifties or sixties with acute COVID-19.

In this sample, this clone turned up once. The V gene is TRBV6-5, the J gene TRBJ2-5; 9 positions match TRBD2. Germline V gene sequence: CDR1 MNHEY, CDR2 SVGAGI. V dropped 6 bases and J dropped 3; count of bases not matched to a gene: 5. The CDR3 sequence is 14 residues long. In DNA, the CDR3 is TGTGCCAGCAGGGACAGCGGGGGGAAAGAGACCCAGTACTTC. It yields the protein CASRDSGGKETQYF.

On this clone itself: Other nucleotide sequences in the sample specify the same CDR3. The chain carries TRBV7-3 and TRBJ2-7, with 9 nucleotides matching TRBD1. The ends lost 1 base at V and 4 bases at J; junction bases unmatched: 5. This CDR3 spans 15 amino acids. CDR1 SGHTA and CDR2 FQGTGA come from the germline V gene. CDR3 nucleotides: TGTGCCAGCAGCTTAAGCGGACAGGGGCCTTACGAGCAGTACTTC. As protein: CASSLSGQGPYEQYF.

This clone came up once. V and J are TRBV18 and TRBJ1-6; 10 bases line up with TRBD1. Trimming removed 4 bases from V and 9 bases from J; junction bases left unmatched: 12. CDR3 length: 17 amino acids. Per germline, CDR1 KGHSH and CDR2 LQKENI. The CDR3 protein is CASSRRQGAGPSSPLHF. Here the CDR3 DNA reads TGTGCCAGCTCACGCAGACAGGGGGCTGGGCCTTCTTCACCCCTCCACTTT.

The V call is TRBV7-3, the J call TRBJ1-1, with D possibly being TRBD1 (5 bases). Germline loops: CDR1 SGHTA, CDR2 FQGTGA. V dropped 7 bases and J dropped 0 bases, with 15 bases sitting between them. The CDR3 loop spans 15 amino acids. CDR3 in amino acids: CASTPGAGMNTEAFF. The CDR3 nucleotides are TGTGCCAGCACCCCCGGGGCGGGAATGAACACTGAAGCTTTCTTT. The full variable domain, in which reference TRBV7-3 and TRBJ1-1 provide the parts outside the CDR3, is GAGVSQTPSNKVTEKGKYVELRCDPISGHTALYWYRQSLGQGPEFLIYFQGTGAADDSGLPNDRFFAVRPEGSVSTLKIQRTERGDSAVYLCASTPGAGMNTEAFFGQGTRLTVV.

J is TRBJ2-1 and V is TRBV6-2 or TRBV6-3; 7 nucleotides line up with TRBD2. Trimming removed 5 bases from V and 4 bases from J; junction bases left unmatched: 11. The CDR3 covers 16 residues. The germline gives CDR1 MNHEY, CDR2 SVGEGT. CDR3 sequence: CASSTRLASGYNEQFF. The CDR3 nucleotides read TGTGCCAGCAGTACTAGATTGGCTAGCGGTTACAATGAGCAGTTCTTC.

The gene calls are TRBV15 and TRBJ2-5; tentatively, D is TRBD2 (5 bases). Between the trimmed V and J ends, which lost 1 base and 5 bases, there was a span of 11 bases. The CDR3 is made up of 14 amino acids. The germline CDR1 and CDR2 sequences are LNHNV and YYDKDF (reference sequence). The CDR3 DNA is TGTGCCACCAGCAGAGGGAGTACTAGGGAGACCCAGTACTTC. Translated: CATSRGSTRETQYF. The whole variable domain, remainder taken from reference TRBV15 and TRBJ2-5, is DAMVIQNPRYQVTQFGKPVTLSCSQTLNHNVMYWYQQKSSQAPKLLFHYYDKDFNNEADTPDNFQSRRPNTSFCFLDIRSPGLGDTAMYLCATSRGSTRETQYFGPGTRLLVL.

V usage is TRBV3-1 (or the pseudogene TRBV3-2) and J usage is TRBJ2-5; 7 bases match TRBD2. Per germline, CDR1 LGHDT and CDR2 YNNKEL (reference sequence). V gave up 4 bases and J gave up 5 bases; unmatched junction bases: 13. The length of the CDR3 is 16 residues. This CDR3 is CASSPGRASGVETQYF. CDR3 bases: TGTGCCAGCAGCCCCGGCAGGGCTAGCGGAGTGGAGACCCAGTACTTC.

The rearrangement joins TRBV5-1 to TRBJ2-3, with TRBD1 identical over 7 bases. V shed 7 bases and J 2 bases; nucleotides not matched to a gene: 10. The CDR3 runs to 15 residues. Germline V CDR1 and CDR2: SGHRS, YFSETQ. CDR3 sequence (DNA): TGCGCCAGCTATACACAGGGGACCCCCACAGATACGCAGTATTTT. Encoded protein: CASYTQGTPTDTQYF.

This chain connects TRBV6-5 to TRBJ1-4, with D perhaps matching TRBD1 (5 bases). The germline V and J ends were trimmed by 8 bases and 0 bases, with 10 bases remaining between them. This CDR3 is built from 14 residues. Germline assignment: CDR1 MNHEY and CDR2 SVGAGI. CDR3 DNA sequence: TGTGCCAGCTGGGGCAGGGCAACTAATGAAAAACTGTTTTTT. Translating gives CASWGRATNEKLFF.

This chain links TRBV28 with TRBJ1-4, with D possibly TRBD1 on 5 matching bases. The CDR3 totals 14 residues. V dropped 3 bases and J dropped 8 bases, with 13 bases sitting between them. Looked up from germline, CDR1 is MDHEN and CDR2 is SYDVKM. The CDR3 reads CASSFYQGGEKLFF. CDR3 nucleotides: TGTGCCAGCAGTTTTTACCAGGGAGGCGAAAAACTGTTTTTT.

At least ten counts were recorded for this clone. The chain joins TRBV6-2 or TRBV6-3 to TRBJ2-1, with 10 bases identical to TRBD1. The CDR3 contains 14 residues. CDR1 is MNHEY, CDR2 SVGEGT, per germline. The ends lost 6 bases at V and 4 bases at J; junction bases unmatched: 3. The CDR3 DNA reads TGTGCCAGCAGCCGGACAGGGGGGTACAATGAGCAGTTCTTC. It is translated as CASSRTGGYNEQFF.

CDR3 loop: CASTEGGTGGATQYF. DNA of the CDR3: TGTGCCAGCACCGAGGGTGGGACAGGGGGCGCGACCCAGTACTTC. The chain has TRBV6-5 and TRBJ2-5; 12 bases map to TRBD1. This CDR3 region has 15 residues. Germline-derived CDR1 and CDR2 are MNHEY and SVGAGI. The J segment lost 7 bases and the V segment lost 7 bases, leaving 10 bases of the junction unmatched.

This sequence joins TRBV25-1 and TRBJ2-2; D is ambiguous. V was shortened by 10 bases and J by 1 base, with 7 bases between the two germline ends. This CDR3 comprises 12 residues. The germline CDR1 and CDR2 sequences are MGHDK and SYGVNS. In DNA, the CDR3 is TGTGCCATCAAGCTGAACACCGGGGAGCTGTTTTTT. Translation gives CAIKLNTGELFF. The full variable domain, rest sourced from reference TRBV25-1 and TRBJ2-2, is EADIYQTPRYLVIGTGKKITLECSQTMGHDKMYWYQQDPGMELHLIHYSYGVNSTEKGDLSSESTVSRIRTEHFPLTLESARPSHTSQYLCAIKLNTGELFFGEGSRLTVL.

This chain connects TRBV10-3 to TRBJ2-2; 9 nucleotides align to TRBD1. The CDR3 consists of 14 residues. V shed 8 bases, J shed 4 bases, and the junction held 5 bases outside the gene matches. Per germline, CDR1 ENHRY and CDR2 SYGVKD. CDR3 loop: CAIAGTGLTGELFF. The CDR3 nucleotides are TGTGCCATCGCCGGGACAGGGCTCACCGGGGAGCTGTTTTTT.

This chain uses TRBV6-5 with TRBJ1-4, with 8 nucleotides matching TRBD1. The CDR3 sequence is 15 residues long. V gave up 6 bases and J gave up 8 bases; unmatched junction bases: 11. Germline V lookup: CDR1 MNHEY, CDR2 SVGAGI. CDR3 region: CASRLQGALGEKLFF. The CDR3 bases are TGTGCCAGCAGGTTGCAGGGGGCGCTGGGAGAAAAACTGTTTTTT.

The chain links TRBV6-5 to TRBJ2-4; D is undetermined. The CDR3 loop spans 11 amino acids. Trimming cost V 11 bases and J 4 bases, with 9 bases left between them. In germline, CDR1 is MNHEY, CDR2 SVGAGI. CDR3 sequence reads: CAVREKNIQYF. In nucleotides, the CDR3 is TGTGCCGTCCGCGAAAAAAACATTCAGTACTTC.

This clone showed up just once. V and J are TRBV28 and TRBJ1-6; D is unclear. V gave up 7 bases and J gave up 10 bases, with 14 bases separating them. Germline-derived CDR1 and CDR2 are MDHEN and SYDVKM. This CDR3 comprises 13 residues. The CDR3 spells CASIGLGGSPLHF. Here the CDR3 DNA reads TGTGCCAGCATAGGGTTAGGAGGCTCACCCCTCCACTTT.

The chain links TRBV5-1 to TRBJ1-1; D is ambiguous. The ends were cut back, 0 bases at V and 1 base at J, with 10 bases in the middle. Germline lookup yields CDR1 SGHRS and CDR2 YFSETQ. This CDR3 spans 15 amino acids. The CDR3 DNA is TGCGCCAGCAGCTTGGATGACGGAGCGAACACTGAAGCTTTCTTT. As protein: CASSLDDGANTEAFF.

The sample holds a few counts of this clone. The V and J genes are TRBV27 and TRBJ1-1, with unresolved D. Between the trimmed V and J ends, which lost 0 bases and 1 base, there was a span of 9 bases. The CDR3 is made up of 15 amino acids. Germline V CDR1 and CDR2: MNHEY, SMNVEV (reference sequence). The CDR3 sequence is CASSLSQVTNTEAFF. In DNA form, the CDR3 reads TGTGCCAGCAGTTTATCGCAGGTGACGAACACTGAAGCTTTCTTT.

The chain recombines TRBV2 with TRBJ2-1, with TRBD1 matching 10 bases. CDR3 length: 17 amino acids. Looked up from germline, CDR1 is SNHLY and CDR2 is FYNNEI. Unmatched junction bases numbered 19, after V lost 7 bases and J lost 10 bases. CDR3 in DNA: TGTGCCAGCACCCGACTGGGGGCGGGACAGGGGATTCGGGAGCAGTTCTTC. It is translated as CASTRLGAGQGIREQFF.

The genes are TRBV6-5 and TRBJ1-6, with TRBD1 as a possible D gene (5 bases). V shed 6 bases and J shed 10 bases, with 19 bases lying between them. The germline V gene encodes CDR1 MNHEY and CDR2 SVGAGI. CDR3 length equals 15 residues. The CDR3 loop is CASSSSWAGESPLHF. The CDR3 DNA follows: TGTGCCAGCAGCTCTTCATGGGCGGGGGAATCACCCCTCCACTTT.

This clone was picked up one time. V and J are TRBV4-1 and TRBJ2-5; a weak D match, TRBD1 (5 bases). The ends were cut back, 2 bases at V and 5 bases at J, with 18 bases in the middle. CDR1 and CDR2 from the germline V gene are MGHRA and YSYEKL. The CDR3 covers 16 residues. The CDR3 DNA sequence: TGCGCCAGCAGCCAAACGCCACAGGTACCCCCGGAGACCCAGTACTTC. Translated, it gives CASSQTPQVPPETQYF.